The TCR beta chain described here comes from a study of early T cells in non-severe SARS-CoV-2 infection (dated by TCRdb to the early 2020s). For context, the study as a whole: TCR sequencing used bulk RNA from unsorted whole blood, so alpha and beta chains could not be paired.

CDR1 and CDR2, looked up from the germline V gene, are MGHDK and SYGVNS. Trimmed from V: 4 bases; trimmed from J: 3 bases; junction bases lacking a gene match: 6. From the cysteine up to the phenylalanine, the CDR3 has a length of 15 residues. CDR3 DNA only is kept here, 45 bases in frame from base 1. To prepare the library, 5' RACE was applied. TCRdb shows the sequencer as NextSeq 500. The TCR library protocol attached unique molecular identifiers to individual cDNA molecules to correct for sequencing error and PCR bias. Both TCR alpha and beta chains were sequenced, and tight co-correlation was observed between alpha and beta sequence abundances in each sample. Per the source publication's procedure: Decombinator V4 was used to annotate TCR sequences for V gene, J gene and CDR3. TCRs were defined as expanded if a significant change between any two time points was detected under a Poisson model with p below 0.0001. TCR abundances were normalised to the total number of TCRs sequenced per sample and were expressed as counts per million. MAIT TCRs were defined by TRAV1-2 paired with TRAJ12, TRAJ20 or TRAJ33, and iNKT TCRs by TRAV10 paired with TRAJ18. VDJdb, accessed 1 November 2021, was searched for CMV, EBV and SARS-CoV-2 annotated TCRs, excluding TCRs annotated for multiple antigens. The public reads were quality trimmed at Q25 with fastp and then assembled into clones with MiXCR by TCRdb, keeping productive beta chains. Rows matching on CDR3 protein sequence are summarized as one entry with the most common DNA and genes. The authors' filters were not applied to this entry. Across this sample there are about 97,000 distinct CDR3 sequences, with 10% to 15% seen only once. The ten largest account for approximately 6% of the sample.

This clonotype showed up many times. The antigen it binds to is not known. Base qualities are not recorded, but no much larger clone differs from it by a single base. Results the study describes overall, beyond this receptor: VDJdb matching was skewed toward anti-spike CD8 responses and likely underestimated virus-specific expansions, missing private and CD4 specificities.

Set within a cohort of healthcare workers in London, UK, this nested case-control study involved weekly PCR testing of nasopharyngeal swabs along with blood sampling. Healthcare workers were recruited between 23 and 31 March 2020, during the week of the UK lockdown, and were followed weekly for up to roughly 15 weeks. The TCR originated in an adult who was a healthcare worker with PCR-confirmed SARS-CoV-2 infection or an uninfected control (not recorded which). The sequenced sample consisted of whole blood. The chain was built from TRBV25-1 and TRBJ2-1, and 7 bases in between align with TRBD1. The nucleotide sequence reads TGTGCCAGCAGTGGCCGGGACAGCCTCTACAATGAGCAGTTCTTC. It translates as CASSGRDSLYNEQFF.